This T cell receptor (beta chain) was observed in a study of graft-versus-host responses after intestinal transplantation. The starting material, graft tissue, was processed to release intraepithelial and lamina propria lymphocytes. This clone was recorded a few times. Profiling relied on immunoSEQ multiplex PCR, and the TCRdb table lists in-frame clones only, not all of them. The sample contains around 7,400 clones, more than 60% of which appear only once. The CDR3 consists of 16 residues. After removal of 0 bases from V and 5 bases from J, the junction contained 7 bases not matched to a gene. The germline gives CDR1 SGDLS, CDR2 YYNGEE.

The source is a human patient who received an intestinal transplant, so some T cells may come from the graft donor. This sequence joins TRBV9 and TRBJ1-5, with 8 bases identical to TRBD1. This specimen was ileum tissue, taken approximately 8 months after intestinal transplantation. The CDR3 loop is CASSVGQGTSDQPQHF. The CDR3 DNA follows: TGTGCCAGCAGCGTAGGACAGGGGACTTCGGATCAGCCCCAGCATTTT.